A selection of T cell receptor beta chains follows, all from one sample in a study of blood T cells in healthy people across ages. Each CDR3 protein gets one entry after TCRdb re-called the 5' RACE reads with MiXCR. The sample contains hundreds of thousands of distinct CDR3 sequences, about 43% of which appear only once. Material for sequencing was blood. Receptors originate from a man older than 75 in good health. CDR3s leave out the opening cysteine and the closing phenylalanine or tryptophan. Each record gives: J gene, V gene, CDR3 protein.

J: TRBJ2-3; V: TRBV28; CDR3: ASSPAFAGGTDTQY
J: TRBJ1-5; V: TRBV13; CDR3: ASSLGSGDAQH
J: TRBJ1-2; V: TRBV20-1; CDR3: SAPGEGADQGGYT
J: TRBJ2-1; V: TRBV5-5; CDR3: ASSLDWGFNEQF
J: TRBJ2-3; V: TRBV7-8; CDR3: ASSLAPTRRDTQY
J: TRBJ1-2; V: TRBV7-2; CDR3: ASSPDRDGYT
J: TRBJ1-4; V: TRBV7-2; CDR3: ASSLDRVSNEKLF
J: TRBJ2-1; V: TRBV24-1; CDR3: ATSDPLNGPNEQF
J: TRBJ2-2; V: TRBV7-9; CDR3: ASSSRRLAGETGELF
J: TRBJ1-5; V: TRBV7-9; CDR3: ASSTDGFVGQPQH
J: TRBJ2-1; V: TRBV6-2/TRBV6-3; CDR3: ASINRDGPYNEQF
J: TRBJ2-5; V: TRBV12-3/TRBV12-4; CDR3: ASSFLGAGETQY
J: TRBJ2-7; V: TRBV7-8; CDR3: ASSPGQGVSGRSDEQY
J: TRBJ1-1; V: TRBV5-1; CDR3: ASRTTGTENTEAF
J: TRBJ2-1; V: TRBV13; CDR3: ASSRTSRPGRF
J: TRBJ2-7; V: TRBV25-1; CDR3: ASSKTTGYEQY
J: TRBJ1-1; V: TRBV20-1; CDR3: SARGPGSNTEAF
J: TRBJ2-7; V: TRBV6-2/TRBV6-3; CDR3: ASSLSSPATYEQY
J: TRBJ2-3; V: TRBV30; CDR3: AWTGASGTDTQY
J: TRBJ1-2; V: TRBV20-1; CDR3: SARAPAGYGYT
J: TRBJ2-4; V: TRBV6-2/TRBV6-3; CDR3: ASRRTGENIQY
J: TRBJ2-5; V: TRBV20-1; CDR3: SARDVAVTQY
J: TRBJ2-7; V: TRBV29-1; CDR3: SGRLAGGLNEQY
J: TRBJ2-7; V: TRBV20-1; CDR3: SASFGGSYEQY
J: TRBJ2-1; V: TRBV7-2; CDR3: ASSLGTEYNEQF
J: TRBJ2-2; V: TRBV20-1; CDR3: SAYPGTSMNTGELF
J: TRBJ2-7; V: TRBV14; CDR3: ASSRNRGPRSSYEQY
J: TRBJ2-1; V: TRBV5-1; CDR3: ASSPWTGENNEQF
J: TRBJ2-7; V: TRBV29-1; CDR3: SVTSGGYNEQY
J: -; V: TRBV12-3/TRBV12-4; CDR3: VSSFRQEWSEQY
J: TRBJ2-5; V: TRBV4-3; CDR3: ASNQDTRDKTQY
J: TRBJ1-2; V: TRBV27; CDR3: ASSSGLQGAKGYT
J: TRBJ2-7; V: TRBV18; CDR3: ASSPSRKLGEQY
J: TRBJ2-7; V: TRBV3-1; CDR3: ASSGSSPLEQY
J: TRBJ2-3; V: TRBV11-2; CDR3: ASSLRGGFRDTQY
J: TRBJ2-3; V: TRBV20-1; CDR3: SAPGVSPADTQY
J: TRBJ2-7; V: TRBV24-1; CDR3: ATSDLRDSHNEQY
J: TRBJ2-1; V: TRBV28; CDR3: ASSQPSGRSYNEQF